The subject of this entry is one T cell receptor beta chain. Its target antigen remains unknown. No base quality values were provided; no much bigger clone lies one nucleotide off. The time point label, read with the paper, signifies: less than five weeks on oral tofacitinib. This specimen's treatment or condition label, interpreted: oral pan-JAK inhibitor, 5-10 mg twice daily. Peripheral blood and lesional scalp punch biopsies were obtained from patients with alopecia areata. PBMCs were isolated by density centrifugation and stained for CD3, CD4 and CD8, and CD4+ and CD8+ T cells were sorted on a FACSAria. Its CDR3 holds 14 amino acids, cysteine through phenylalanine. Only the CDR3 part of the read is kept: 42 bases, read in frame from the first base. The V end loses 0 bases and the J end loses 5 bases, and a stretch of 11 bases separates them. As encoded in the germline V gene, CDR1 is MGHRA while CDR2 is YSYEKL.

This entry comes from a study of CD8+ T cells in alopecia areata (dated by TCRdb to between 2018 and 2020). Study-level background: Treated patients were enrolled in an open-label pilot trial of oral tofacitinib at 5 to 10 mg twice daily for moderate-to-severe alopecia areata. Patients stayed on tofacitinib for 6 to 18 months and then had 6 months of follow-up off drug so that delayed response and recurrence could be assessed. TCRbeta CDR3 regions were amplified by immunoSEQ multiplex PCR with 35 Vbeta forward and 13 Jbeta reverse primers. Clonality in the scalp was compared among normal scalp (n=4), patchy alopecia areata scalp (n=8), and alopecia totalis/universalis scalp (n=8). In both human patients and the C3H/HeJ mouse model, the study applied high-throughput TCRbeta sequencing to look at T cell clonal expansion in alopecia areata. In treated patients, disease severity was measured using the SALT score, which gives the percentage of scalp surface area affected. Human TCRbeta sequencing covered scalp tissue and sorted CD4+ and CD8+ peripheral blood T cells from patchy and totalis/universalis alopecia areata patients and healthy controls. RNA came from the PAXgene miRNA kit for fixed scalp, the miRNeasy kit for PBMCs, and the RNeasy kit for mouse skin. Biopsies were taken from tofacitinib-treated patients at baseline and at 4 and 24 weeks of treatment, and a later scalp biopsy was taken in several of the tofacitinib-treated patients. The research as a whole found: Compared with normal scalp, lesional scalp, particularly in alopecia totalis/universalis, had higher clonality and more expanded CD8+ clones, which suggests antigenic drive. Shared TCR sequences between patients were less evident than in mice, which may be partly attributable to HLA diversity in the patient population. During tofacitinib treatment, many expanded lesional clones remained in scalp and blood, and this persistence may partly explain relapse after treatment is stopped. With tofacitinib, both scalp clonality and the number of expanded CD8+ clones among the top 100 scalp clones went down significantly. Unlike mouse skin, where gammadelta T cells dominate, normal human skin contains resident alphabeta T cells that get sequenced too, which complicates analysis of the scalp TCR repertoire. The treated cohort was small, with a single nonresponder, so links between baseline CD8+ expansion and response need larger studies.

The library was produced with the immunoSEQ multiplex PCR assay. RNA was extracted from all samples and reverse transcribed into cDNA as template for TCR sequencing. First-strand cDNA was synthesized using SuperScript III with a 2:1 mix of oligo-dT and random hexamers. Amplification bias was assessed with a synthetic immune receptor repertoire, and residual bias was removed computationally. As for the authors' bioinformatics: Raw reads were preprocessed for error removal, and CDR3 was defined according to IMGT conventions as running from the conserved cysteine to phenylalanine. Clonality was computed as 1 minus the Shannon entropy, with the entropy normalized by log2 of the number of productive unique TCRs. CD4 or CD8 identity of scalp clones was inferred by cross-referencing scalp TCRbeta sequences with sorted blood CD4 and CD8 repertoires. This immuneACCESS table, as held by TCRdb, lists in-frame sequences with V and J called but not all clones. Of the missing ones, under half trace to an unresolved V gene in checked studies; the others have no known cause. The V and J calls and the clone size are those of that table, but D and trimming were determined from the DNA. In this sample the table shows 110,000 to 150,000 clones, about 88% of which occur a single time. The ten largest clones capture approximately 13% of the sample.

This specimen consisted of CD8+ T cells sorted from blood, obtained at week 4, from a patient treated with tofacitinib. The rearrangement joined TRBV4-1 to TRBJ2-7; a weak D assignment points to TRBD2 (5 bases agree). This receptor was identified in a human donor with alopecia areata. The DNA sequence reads TGCGCCAGCAGCCAAGAAAACTTGGGAGACGAGCAGTACTTC. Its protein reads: CASSQENLGDEQYF.